What follows are 4 T cell receptor beta chains derived from one specimen sequenced in a study of control samples from healthy donors and cancer patients. The method was immunoSEQ multiplex PCR; TCRdb's version includes in-frame clones alone and lacks a portion of them. Of 88,000 or so clones in the sample, around 94% were seen once. Sequencing was done on a sample of blood. The receptors originated from a young woman in good health.

The chain couples TRBV10-3 to TRBJ1-1, with TRBD1 as a possible D gene (5 bases). CDR3 length: 14 residues. Germline V gene lookup returns CDR1 ENHRY and CDR2 SYGVKD. V gave up 6 bases and J gave up 1 base, with 12 bases separating them. The CDR3 bases are TGTGCCATCAGACCAACAGGAGAGAACACTGAAGCTTTCTTT. It encodes CAIRPTGENTEAFF.

This clone has a single count. The CDR3 DNA is TGTGCCAGCAGTTACTCGTTTGGGGAAAAACTGTTTTTT. This encodes CASSYSFGEKLFF. The chain uses TRBV6-5 and TRBJ1-4; D gene ambiguous. V lost 0 bases and J 8 bases, leaving 7 bases between the germline ends. The CDR3 is made up of 13 amino acids. Germline V CDR1 and CDR2: MNHEY, SVGAGI.

The genes are TRBV19 and TRBJ2-5; D gene uncertain. The CDR3 is 15 residues long. Germline CDR1 and CDR2: LNHDA and SQIVND (reference sequence). The V gene lost 3 bases and the J gene lost 2 bases, with 13 bases spanning the gap. CDR3 DNA: TGTGCCAGTAGTATCTTGGGTGTGGGGCAAGAGACCCAGTACTTC. This sequence encodes CASSILGVGQETQYF. Full variable domain (outside the CDR3, taken from reference TRBV19 and TRBJ2-5): DGGITQSPKYLFRKEGQNVTLSCEQNLNHDAMYWYRQDPGQGLRLIYYSQIVNDFQKGDIAEGYSVSREKKESFPLTVTSAQKNPTAFYLCASSILGVGQETQYFGPGTRLLVL.

The CDR3 protein is CASSYSDRGYEQYF. The CDR3 bases are TGTGCCAGCAGTTACTCGGACAGGGGTTACGAGCAGTACTTC. This chain links TRBV6-5 with TRBJ2-7, with 9 bases aligning to TRBD1. The CDR3 contains 14 residues. The J segment lost 4 bases and the V segment lost 0 bases, leaving 1 base of the junction unmatched. Germline CDR1 MNHEY, CDR2 SVGAGI.